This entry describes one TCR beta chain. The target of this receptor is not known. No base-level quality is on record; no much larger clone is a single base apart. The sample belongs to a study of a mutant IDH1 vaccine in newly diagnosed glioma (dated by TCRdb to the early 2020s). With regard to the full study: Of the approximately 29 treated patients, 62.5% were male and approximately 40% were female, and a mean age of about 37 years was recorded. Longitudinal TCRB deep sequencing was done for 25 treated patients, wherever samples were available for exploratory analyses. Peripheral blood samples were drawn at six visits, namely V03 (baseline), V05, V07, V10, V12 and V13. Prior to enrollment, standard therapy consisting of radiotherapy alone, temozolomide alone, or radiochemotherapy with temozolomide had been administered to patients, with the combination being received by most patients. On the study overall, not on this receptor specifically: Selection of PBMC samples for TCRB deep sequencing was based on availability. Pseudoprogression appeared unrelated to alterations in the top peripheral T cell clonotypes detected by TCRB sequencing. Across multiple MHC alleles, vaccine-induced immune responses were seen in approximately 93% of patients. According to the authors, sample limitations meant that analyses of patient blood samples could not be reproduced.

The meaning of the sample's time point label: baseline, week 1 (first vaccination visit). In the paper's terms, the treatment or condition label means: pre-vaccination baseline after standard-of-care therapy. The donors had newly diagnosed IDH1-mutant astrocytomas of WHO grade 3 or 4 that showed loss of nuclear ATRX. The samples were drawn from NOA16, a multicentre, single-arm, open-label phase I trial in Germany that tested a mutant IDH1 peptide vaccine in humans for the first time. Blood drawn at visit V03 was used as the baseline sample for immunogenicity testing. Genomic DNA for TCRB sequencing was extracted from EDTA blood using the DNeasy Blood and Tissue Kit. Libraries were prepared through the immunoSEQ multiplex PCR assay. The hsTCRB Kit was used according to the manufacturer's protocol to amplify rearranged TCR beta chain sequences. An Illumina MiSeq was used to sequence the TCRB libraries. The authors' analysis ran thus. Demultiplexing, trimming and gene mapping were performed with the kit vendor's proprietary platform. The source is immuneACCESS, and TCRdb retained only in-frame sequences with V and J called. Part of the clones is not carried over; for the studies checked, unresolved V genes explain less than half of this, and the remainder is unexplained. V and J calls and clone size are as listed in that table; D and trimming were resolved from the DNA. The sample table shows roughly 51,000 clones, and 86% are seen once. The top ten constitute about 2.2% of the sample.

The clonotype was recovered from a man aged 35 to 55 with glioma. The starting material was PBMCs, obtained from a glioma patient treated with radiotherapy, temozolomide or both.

The DNA reads TGCGCCAGCAGCTTGTGGTCAGGATACGAGCAGTACTTC. It is translated as CASSLWSGYEQYF. This chain joins TRBV5-1 to TRBJ2-7; the D gene assignment is ambiguous. According to the germline V gene, CDR1 reads SGHRS and CDR2 reads YFSETQ. Spanning cysteine to phenylalanine, the CDR3 consists of 13 amino acids. Only the CDR3 part of the read is kept: 39 bases, read in frame from the first base. V was cut back by 1 base and J by 4 bases, leaving a gap of 9 bases between them.